This T cell receptor (beta chain) appears in the sequencing data of a study of cytomegalovirus exposure and HLA in healthy donors. Study-wide results and limits: Fewer than 20,000 TCR beta sequences were associated with HLA alleles at 0.05 false discovery rate in a later analysis.

As regards this clone: The antigen is undetermined.

V gave up 6 bases and J gave up 5 bases; unmatched junction bases: 5. The CDR3 runs to 15 residues. Per the germline V gene, CDR1 is MNHNY and CDR2 is SVGAGI (reference sequence). The study ran its PCR with 60 Vbeta and 13 Jbeta primers. Using immunoSEQ multiplex PCR, the repertoire was profiled, and TCRdb retains in-frame clones only, with some absent. The repertoire holds about 150,000 clones, with over 75% as singletons. Material: PBMCs. This receptor was identified in a male donor in good health and CMV-seronegative. The rearrangement joins TRBV6-6 to TRBJ2-2, with 11 bases identical to TRBD2. The CDR3 is CASSLAGGKTGELFF. Here the CDR3 DNA reads TGTGCCAGCAGCCTAGCGGGGGGCAAGACCGGGGAGCTGTTTTTT.